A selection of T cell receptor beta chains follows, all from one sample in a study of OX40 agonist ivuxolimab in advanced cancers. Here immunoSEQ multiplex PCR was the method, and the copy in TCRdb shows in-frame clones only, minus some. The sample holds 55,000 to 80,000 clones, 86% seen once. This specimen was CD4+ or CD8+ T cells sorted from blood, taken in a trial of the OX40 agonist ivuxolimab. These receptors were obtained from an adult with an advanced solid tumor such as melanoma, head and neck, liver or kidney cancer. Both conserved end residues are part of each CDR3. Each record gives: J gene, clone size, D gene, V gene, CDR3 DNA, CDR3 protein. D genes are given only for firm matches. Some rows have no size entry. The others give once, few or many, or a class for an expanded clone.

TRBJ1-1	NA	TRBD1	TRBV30	TGTGCCTGGAGTCGACAGGGCCCGAACACTGAAGCTTTCTTT	CAWSRQGPNTEAFF
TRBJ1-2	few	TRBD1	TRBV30	TGTGCCTGGAGTAAGACAGGGGAAAACTATGGCTACACCTTC	CAWSKTGENYGYTF
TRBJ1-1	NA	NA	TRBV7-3	TGTGCCAGCAGCTTTAGGTTGACTATGAACACTGAAGCTTTCTTT	CASSFRLTMNTEAFF
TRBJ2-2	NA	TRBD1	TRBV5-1	TGCGCCAGCAGCTGGGAACTAGGGGGCGCGGGCACCGGGAAGCTGTTTTTT	CASSWELGGAGTGKLFF
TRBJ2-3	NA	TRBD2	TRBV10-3	TGTGCCATCAGTTTTTTAGCGGGGGGGGCAGATACGCAGTATTTT	CAISFLAGGADTQYF
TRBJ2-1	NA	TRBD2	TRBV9	TGTGCCAGCAGCGACCTAGCGGGGGAGCAGTTCTTC	CASSDLAGEQFF
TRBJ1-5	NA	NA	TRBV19	TGTGCCAGTAAGAGGGGTAGGGATCAGCCCCAGCATTTT	CASKRGRDQPQHF
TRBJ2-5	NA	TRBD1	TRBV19	TGTGCCAGTAGTATAGGCGGGACAGGGGGCGGTGAGACCCAGTACTTC	CASSIGGTGGGETQYF
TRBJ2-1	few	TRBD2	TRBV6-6	TGTGCCAGCAGTCCGGCGGGGGGGAGTGACAATGAGCAGTTCTTC	CASSPAGGSDNEQFF
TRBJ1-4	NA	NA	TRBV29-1	TGCAGCGTTGGGGGGGATGAAAAACTGTTTTTT	CSVGGDEKLFF
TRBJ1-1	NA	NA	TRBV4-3	TGCGCCAGCAGCCCTACCGACACCCGGGGAACTGAAGCTTTCTTT	CASSPTDTRGTEAFF
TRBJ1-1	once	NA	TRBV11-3	TGTGCCAGCAGGGCTGGGACGACACGGCGGGGAATGAACACTGAAGCTTTCTTT	CASRAGTTRRGMNTEAFF
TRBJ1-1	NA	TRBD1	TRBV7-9	TGTGCCAGCAGCTTAGGGACAGGGGGGTCTGAAGCTTTCTTT	CASSLGTGGSEAFF
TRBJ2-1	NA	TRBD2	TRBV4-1	TGCGCCAGCAGCCGGGGCTGGGACTCACTAGCGGGGGGGCGTGGTGAGCAGTTCTTC	CASSRGWDSLAGGRGEQFF
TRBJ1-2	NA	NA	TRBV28	TGTGCCAGCAGGGAGGACGGGACTAACTATGGCTACACCTTC	CASREDGTNYGYTF
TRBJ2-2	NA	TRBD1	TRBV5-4	TGTGCCAGCAGCTTGGACAGGGGAACCGGGGAGCTGTTTTTT	CASSLDRGTGELFF
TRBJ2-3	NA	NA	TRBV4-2	TGTGCCAGCAGCCGGAATGTGGGGGAAAGCACAGATACGCAGTATTTT	CASSRNVGESTDTQYF
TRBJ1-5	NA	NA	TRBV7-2	TGTGCCAGCAGCCCATCCCCCGATCAGCCCCAGCATTTT	CASSPSPDQPQHF
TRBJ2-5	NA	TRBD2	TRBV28	TGTGCCAGCAGTTTATATTGGGGAGGGGAGACCCAGTACTTC	CASSLYWGGETQYF
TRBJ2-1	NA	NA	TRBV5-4	TGTGCCAGCAGCTCCCGGGGGGCCAGGGTGGGCAATGAGCAGTTCTTC	CASSSRGARVGNEQFF
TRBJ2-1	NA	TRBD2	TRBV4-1	TGCGCCAGCAGCCAAGGGACTAGCCGCTACAATGAGCAGTTCTTC	CASSQGTSRYNEQFF
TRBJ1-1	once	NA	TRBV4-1	TGCGCCAGCAGCCACACACTGAACACTGAAGCTTTCTTT	CASSHTLNTEAFF
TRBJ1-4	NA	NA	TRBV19	TGTGCCAGTAGTGCCACCCACCGATCGGACAATGAAAAACTGTTTTTT	CASSATHRSDNEKLFF
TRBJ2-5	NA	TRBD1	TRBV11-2	TGTGCCAGCAGCTCCCCCGGTGACAGGGGGTGGGAGACCCAGTACTTC	CASSSPGDRGWETQYF
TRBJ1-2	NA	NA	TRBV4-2	TGTGCCAGCAGCTTAGATCGAGGGGGAAGTTCGGGCGGCTACACCTTC	CASSLDRGGSSGGYTF
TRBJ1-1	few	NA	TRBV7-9	TGTGCCAGCAGCTTAGATACAGGTGGGGAAGCTTTCTTT	CASSLDTGGEAFF
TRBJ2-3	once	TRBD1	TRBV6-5	TGTGCCAGCAGACAGGGGATAGATACGCAGTATTTT	CASRQGIDTQYF
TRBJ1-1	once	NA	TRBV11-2	TGTGCCAGCAGCTTAGAAGGGGGCACTGAAGCTTTCTTT	CASSLEGGTEAFF
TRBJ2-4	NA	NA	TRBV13	TGTGCCAGCAGCACCCTAAGGGGGGACAAAAACATTCAGTACTTC	CASSTLRGDKNIQYF
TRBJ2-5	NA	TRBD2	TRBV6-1	TGTGCCAGCAGGAGGACTAGCGGGGATGGGGAGACCCAGTACTTC	CASRRTSGDGETQYF
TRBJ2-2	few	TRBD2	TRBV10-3	TGTGCCATCGGACTAGCGGGGCTAACGGGTACCGGGGAGCTGTTTTTT	CAIGLAGLTGTGELFF
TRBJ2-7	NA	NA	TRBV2	TGTGCCACCTCCCGGGACACATTCTACGAGCAGTACTTC	CATSRDTFYEQYF
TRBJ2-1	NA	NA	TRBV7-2	TGTGCCAGCAGCCTCCCGATCGTCCATGAGCAGTTCTTC	CASSLPIVHEQFF
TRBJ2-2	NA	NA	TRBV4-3	TGCGCCAGCAGCCTTCAACATCGCACCGGGGAGCTGTTTTTT	CASSLQHRTGELFF
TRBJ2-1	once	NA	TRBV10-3	TGTGCCATCAGTGAGTCGGGGCGGCCCTCCGGGGGTCGGAACGAGCAGTTCTTC	CAISESGRPSGGRNEQFF
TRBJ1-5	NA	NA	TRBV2	TGTGCCAGCCACGGGGGGCTTGGCAATCAGCCCCAGCATTTT	CASHGGLGNQPQHF
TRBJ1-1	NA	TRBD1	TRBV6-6	TGTGCCAGCAGTTACTCTACAGGGGGTCGCACTGAAGCTTTCTTT	CASSYSTGGRTEAFF
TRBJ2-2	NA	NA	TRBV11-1	TGTGCCAGCAGCTTGTCGCGCTGGGGCGGGGAGCTGTTTTTT	CASSLSRWGGELFF
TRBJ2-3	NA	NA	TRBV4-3	TGCGCCAGCAGCCAAGTATGGAGCGAGACACCTCCCGATACGCAGTATTTT	CASSQVWSETPPDTQYF
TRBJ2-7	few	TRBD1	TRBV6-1	TGTGCCAGCAGTGAAGCCTTTGGACAGGGCTACGAGCAGTACTTC	CASSEAFGQGYEQYF
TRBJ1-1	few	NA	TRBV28	TGTGCCAGCGGTGAGCCTTCGAACACTGAAGCTTTCTTT	CASGEPSNTEAFF
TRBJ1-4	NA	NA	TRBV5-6	TGTGCCAGCAGCTTTTATGCCTCGGGGACTAATGAAAAACTGTTTTTT	CASSFYASGTNEKLFF
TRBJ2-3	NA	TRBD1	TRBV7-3	TGTGCCAGCAGCTTAGTCGGGACAGGAACGGATACGCAGTATTTT	CASSLVGTGTDTQYF
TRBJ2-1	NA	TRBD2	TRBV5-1	TGCGCCAGCAGCTTGCCTGGGACTAGCGGGGGGAATGAGCAGTTCTTC	CASSLPGTSGGNEQFF
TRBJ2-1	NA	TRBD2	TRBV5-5	TGTGCCAGCAACCAGGGAGGGGTTGGGAATGAGCAGTTCTTC	CASNQGGVGNEQFF
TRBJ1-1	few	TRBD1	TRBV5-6	TGTGCCAGCAGCCCGGACAGGGGAGAAGCTTTCTTT	CASSPDRGEAFF
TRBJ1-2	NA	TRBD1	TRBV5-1	TGCGCCAGCAGCCCCGACAGGGGCGACTATGGCTACACCTTC	CASSPDRGDYGYTF
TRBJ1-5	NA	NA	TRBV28	TGTGCCAGCAGTTTCCCCTCACATCAGCCCCAGCATTTT	CASSFPSHQPQHF
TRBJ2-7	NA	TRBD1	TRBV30	TGTGCCTGGAGCACAGGGGGCGGCTACGAGCAGTACTTC	CAWSTGGGYEQYF
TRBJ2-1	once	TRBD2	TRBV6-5	TGTGCCAGCAGAACGACTAGCGGGGTACGCAATGAGCAGTTCTTC	CASRTTSGVRNEQFF
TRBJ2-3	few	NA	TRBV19	TGTGCCAGTTCACAGGAAGCAGATACGCAGTATTTT	CASSQEADTQYF
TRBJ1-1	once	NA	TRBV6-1	TGTGCCAGCAGTGTTGCAGGGACGGTCACTGAAGCTTTCTTT	CASSVAGTVTEAFF
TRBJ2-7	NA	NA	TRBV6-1	TGTGCCAGCAGTGAAGGAAACATCGGTAGAGAGCAGTACTTC	CASSEGNIGREQYF